The rows below give T cell receptor beta chains drawn from one sample of a study of T-cell memory formation after mild COVID-19. From the 5' RACE reads, TCRdb called clonotypes with MiXCR, one entry per CDR3 protein. Of 250,000 to 350,000 distinct CDR3 sequences listed, roughly a fifth are singletons. Material: PBMCs or a T cell subset sorted from them (not recorded which). The origin of the receptors is a man aged 18 to 29 who had mild COVID-19 (a few samples of this study predate the infection). Cell type and time point are not known. CDR3s include the opening cysteine and the closing phenylalanine or tryptophan. A D gene is named only where the DNA matches it firmly. Expanded clones are given a class, and other clones once, few, many or no size at all.

clone size: -; J gene: TRBJ1-5; D gene: -; V gene: TRBV10-3; CDR3 DNA: TGTGCCATCGGAAGCCCGGACCGCTCAAGGTTGGAGCCCCAGCATTTT; CDR3 protein: CAIGSPDRSRLEPQHF
clone size: -; J gene: TRBJ2-5; D gene: TRBD1; V gene: TRBV27; CDR3 DNA: TGTGCCAGCAGTATCCGACAGGGTCAAGAGACCCAGTACTTC; CDR3 protein: CASSIRQGQETQYF
clone size: few; J gene: TRBJ2-2; D gene: -; V gene: TRBV13; CDR3 DNA: TGTGCCAGCAGTAAAACCGAGGGTTCTGCCTTCACCGGGGAGCTGTTTTTT; CDR3 protein: CASSKTEGSAFTGELFF
clone size: many; J gene: TRBJ1-5; D gene: -; V gene: TRBV5-8; CDR3 DNA: TGTGCCAGCAGCTTGTACAGATATAGCAATCAGCCCCAGCATTTT; CDR3 protein: CASSLYRYSNQPQHF
clone size: few; J gene: TRBJ2-2; D gene: -; V gene: TRBV20-1; CDR3 DNA: TGCAGTGCCCGACTTGCGCTCACCGGGGAGCTGTTTTTT; CDR3 protein: CSARLALTGELFF
clone size: few; J gene: TRBJ1-2; D gene: -; V gene: TRBV19; CDR3 DNA: TGTGCCAGCGGGACAAACGACCACTATGGCTACACCTTC; CDR3 protein: CASGTNDHYGYTF
clone size: -; J gene: TRBJ1-5; D gene: -; V gene: TRBV4-3; CDR3 DNA: TGCGCCAGCAGCCAGGAGGGGAGAAGCAATCAGCCCCAGCATTTT; CDR3 protein: CASSQEGRSNQPQHF
clone size: few; J gene: TRBJ1-2; D gene: -; V gene: TRBV3-1; CDR3 DNA: TGTGCCAGCAGCCCCCAGGGCGGGCATGGCTACACCTTC; CDR3 protein: CASSPQGGHGYTF
clone size: -; J gene: TRBJ2-7; D gene: -; V gene: TRBV12-3/TRBV12-4; CDR3 DNA: TGTGCCAGCAGTTCGGGGGCTCCCTACGAGCAGTACTTC; CDR3 protein: CASSSGAPYEQYF
clone size: many; J gene: TRBJ2-5; D gene: -; V gene: TRBV20-1; CDR3 DNA: TGCAGTGCTCTAGGACCAGATCAAGAGACCCAGTACTTC; CDR3 protein: CSALGPDQETQYF
clone size: few; J gene: TRBJ2-5; D gene: -; V gene: TRBV4-3; CDR3 DNA: TGCGCCAGCAGCCAGCCCGGGAATGGGGAGACCCAGTACTTC; CDR3 protein: CASSQPGNGETQYF
clone size: large; J gene: TRBJ2-3; D gene: TRBD1; V gene: TRBV6-2/TRBV6-3; CDR3 DNA: TGTGCCAGCAGTTACTCGATGGACAGGCACACAGATACGCAGTATTTT; CDR3 protein: CASSYSMDRHTDTQYF
clone size: few; J gene: TRBJ2-2; D gene: -; V gene: TRBV6-5; CDR3 DNA: TGTGCCATCAGTTACTCGTTCGGGGTTAACACCGGGGAGCTGTTTTTT; CDR3 protein: CAISYSFGVNTGELFF
clone size: -; J gene: TRBJ1-2; D gene: TRBD1; V gene: TRBV16; CDR3 DNA: TGTGCCAGCAGCCAATCGGGGGACAGGGGGCCCTATGGCTACACCTTC; CDR3 protein: CASSQSGDRGPYGYTF
clone size: -; J gene: TRBJ2-4; D gene: -; V gene: TRBV30; CDR3 DNA: TGTGCCTGGAGTACTCACCACCCCGGGCCTCAGTACTTC; CDR3 protein: CAWSTHHPGPQYF